These T cell receptor beta chains were read from a single sample in a study of identical twins. MiXCR was run by TCRdb on the 5' RACE reads, yielding one entry per CDR3 protein. The sample carries 400,000 to 500,000 distinct CDR3 sequences, 13% to 15% recorded once. These records were also assigned to another study, of yellow fever vaccine responses in identical twins.

What was sequenced was CD4+ T cells sorted from blood. These receptors came from a woman younger than 30 in good health. Each CDR3 is given with its conserved first and last residue. Each record gives: CDR3 DNA, CDR3 protein, clone size, D gene, J gene, V gene. The D gene is left open where the match is weak. The size entry is marked missing in some rows and otherwise reads once, few, many or a size class.

CDR3 DNA: TGTGCCAGCAGTGAATTGGGGGTTTCTATCACAGATACGCAGTATTTT
CDR3 protein: CASSELGVSITDTQYF
clone size: .
D gene: .
J gene: TRBJ2-3
V gene: TRBV25-1

CDR3 DNA: TGTGCCACCAGTGACCCAGGACAGGGAAACACCGGGGAGCTGTTTTTT
CDR3 protein: CATSDPGQGNTGELFF
clone size: .
D gene: TRBD1
J gene: TRBJ2-2
V gene: TRBV24-1

CDR3 DNA: TGTGCCAGCAGTTTCTTCCCGGGGGCAGGCTCTCAGATTCCCCTCCACTTT
CDR3 protein: CASSFFPGAGSQIPLHF
clone size: .
D gene: .
J gene: TRBJ1-6
V gene: TRBV27

CDR3 DNA: TGCTGTGCTAGGGACAGGGTACTGGCGGGAGGCTCCTACGAGCAGTACTTC
CDR3 protein: CCARDRVLAGGSYEQYF
clone size: .
D gene: .
J gene: TRBJ2-7
V gene: TRBV20-1

CDR3 DNA: TGTGCCAGCTCACCGGACAGGGACGGTGAGCAGTTCTTC
CDR3 protein: CASSPDRDGEQFF
clone size: .
D gene: TRBD1
J gene: TRBJ2-1
V gene: TRBV18

CDR3 DNA: TGTGCCAGCAGCTCCCGTGTGGGGCTAGCGGTTTCCTACGAGCAGTACTTC
CDR3 protein: CASSSRVGLAVSYEQYF
clone size: few
D gene: TRBD2
J gene: TRBJ2-7
V gene: TRBV28

CDR3 DNA: TGCGCCAGCAGCCCTAGCGGGAGGGCCGGGAATGAGCAGTTCTTC
CDR3 protein: CASSPSGRAGNEQFF
clone size: .
D gene: TRBD2
J gene: TRBJ2-1
V gene: TRBV5-1

CDR3 DNA: TGTGCCAGCAGTTACTCGGCAGGGTCTAACTATGGCTACACCTTC
CDR3 protein: CASSYSAGSNYGYTF
clone size: few
D gene: .
J gene: TRBJ1-2
V gene: TRBV6-5

CDR3 DNA: TGTGCCAGCAGCTTGTCTAGGGGTGGCTATGGCTACACCTTC
CDR3 protein: CASSLSRGGYGYTF
clone size: few
D gene: .
J gene: TRBJ1-2
V gene: TRBV7-2

CDR3 DNA: TGTGCCAGCTCACATGGACCCAATCAGCCCCAGCATTTT
CDR3 protein: CASSHGPNQPQHF
clone size: few
D gene: .
J gene: TRBJ1-5
V gene: TRBV18

CDR3 DNA: TGTGCCAGCAGTTCCGGACAGGGCTGGGGGGAGACCCAGTACTTC
CDR3 protein: CASSSGQGWGETQYF
clone size: many
D gene: TRBD1
J gene: TRBJ2-5
V gene: TRBV27

CDR3 DNA: TGTGCCAGCAGTTACGGGACGGTAAGCTCCTACGAGCAGTACTTC
CDR3 protein: CASSYGTVSSYEQYF
clone size: few
D gene: .
J gene: TRBJ2-7
V gene: TRBV6-2/TRBV6-3

CDR3 DNA: TGTGCCAGCAGCTCCCCCAGAGGGCTCTCTGGGGCCAACGTCCTGACTTTC
CDR3 protein: CASSSPRGLSGANVLTF
clone size: .
D gene: .
J gene: TRBJ2-6
V gene: TRBV7-1

CDR3 DNA: TGTGCCAGCAGCTTGGGACAGCCCGGCCCCGCTCAGCCCCAGCATTTT
CDR3 protein: CASSLGQPGPAQPQHF
clone size: few
D gene: TRBD1
J gene: TRBJ1-5
V gene: TRBV7-6

CDR3 DNA: TGTGCCAGCAGTGAAAATCGAGCGGGGGTTCACACCGGGGAGCTGTTTTTT
CDR3 protein: CASSENRAGVHTGELFF
clone size: .
D gene: TRBD2
J gene: TRBJ2-2
V gene: TRBV6-1

CDR3 DNA: TGCAGTGCTGCGACTAGCTACTCCACAGATACGCAGTATTTT
CDR3 protein: CSAATSYSTDTQYF
clone size: .
D gene: TRBD2
J gene: TRBJ2-3
V gene: TRBV20-1

CDR3 DNA: TGTGCCAGCAGCCAACGGACAGCTACAGATACGCAGTATTTT
CDR3 protein: CASSQRTATDTQYF
clone size: few
D gene: .
J gene: TRBJ2-3
V gene: TRBV3-1

CDR3 DNA: TGTGCCAGCAGCTCGGGGACTAGCGGGGGGGAGTCCTACAATGAGCAGTTCTTC
CDR3 protein: CASSSGTSGGESYNEQFF
clone size: many
D gene: TRBD2
J gene: TRBJ2-1
V gene: TRBV11-2

CDR3 DNA: TGTGCCAGCAGCCAAGATAAAGGGAACTATGGCTACACCTTC
CDR3 protein: CASSQDKGNYGYTF
clone size: .
D gene: .
J gene: TRBJ1-2
V gene: TRBV3-1

CDR3 DNA: TGTGCCAGCAGCGGACAGGGGCTCACTGAAGCTTTCTTT
CDR3 protein: CASSGQGLTEAFF
clone size: few
D gene: TRBD1
J gene: TRBJ1-1
V gene: TRBV25-1

CDR3 DNA: TGCGCCAGCAGCTTGGAGACAAGCAGGAGGAACACTGAAGCTTTCTTT
CDR3 protein: CASSLETSRRNTEAFF
clone size: few
D gene: .
J gene: TRBJ1-1
V gene: TRBV5-1

CDR3 DNA: TGTGCCAGCAGTTTGCTCTCTAGTAGTTCACCCCTCCACTTT
CDR3 protein: CASSLLSSSSPLHF
clone size: .
D gene: .
J gene: TRBJ1-6
V gene: TRBV12-3/TRBV12-4

CDR3 DNA: TGTGCCAGCAGCCCAGGGGTGAACACAGATACGCAGTATTTT
CDR3 protein: CASSPGVNTDTQYF
clone size: few
D gene: .
J gene: TRBJ2-3
V gene: TRBV7-9

CDR3 DNA: TGTGCCATCAGTGAGTCGGACGGGCCTTCTTACGAGCAGTACTTC
CDR3 protein: CAISESDGPSYEQYF
clone size: few
D gene: .
J gene: TRBJ2-7
V gene: TRBV10-3

CDR3 DNA: TGCAGTGCTGCCCAGGACAGCTTCTCCTACGAGCAGTACTTC
CDR3 protein: CSAAQDSFSYEQYF
clone size: few
D gene: .
J gene: TRBJ2-7
V gene: TRBV20-1

CDR3 DNA: TGTGCCAGCAGCTTAGATAGCGGGAGGTCCAGCTCCTACAATGAGCAGTTCTTC
CDR3 protein: CASSLDSGRSSSYNEQFF
clone size: .
D gene: TRBD2
J gene: TRBJ2-1
V gene: TRBV11-2

CDR3 DNA: TGTGCCAGCAGCCCCCCGAAGTCTGGGGCCAACGTCCTGACTTTC
CDR3 protein: CASSPPKSGANVLTF
clone size: many
D gene: .
J gene: TRBJ2-6
V gene: TRBV3-2

CDR3 DNA: TGTGCCAGCGTGGGACTTTCCAAGCAGTACTTC
CDR3 protein: CASVGLSKQYF
clone size: .
D gene: .
J gene: TRBJ2-7
V gene: TRBV28

CDR3 DNA: TGTGCCAGCAGAAACAGGGGAGCTAATGAAAAACTGTTTTTT
CDR3 protein: CASRNRGANEKLFF
clone size: few
D gene: TRBD1
J gene: TRBJ1-4
V gene: TRBV28

CDR3 DNA: TGTGCCAGCGCCGAGCGGGCTAGCGGGAGGGGCTTTCTCAGGGCCAAAAACATTCAGTACTTC
CDR3 protein: CASAERASGRGFLRAKNIQYF
clone size: few
D gene: TRBD2
J gene: TRBJ2-4
V gene: TRBV27

CDR3 DNA: TGTGCCAGCAGCCAAGACCGTGGCGGGAGAGAGCAGTACTTC
CDR3 protein: CASSQDRGGREQYF
clone size: .
D gene: TRBD2
J gene: TRBJ2-7
V gene: TRBV3-1

CDR3 DNA: TGTGCCAGCAGTGAAGCGCAGGTAAACGAGCAGTACTTC
CDR3 protein: CASSEAQVNEQYF
clone size: many
D gene: .
J gene: TRBJ2-7
V gene: TRBV2

CDR3 DNA: TGTGCCAGCAACCGGGACCAGAGCACAGATACGCAGTATTTT
CDR3 protein: CASNRDQSTDTQYF
clone size: few
D gene: .
J gene: TRBJ2-3
V gene: TRBV9

CDR3 DNA: TGTGCCAGCTCACCTTTGGACAGCAACTACGAGCAGTACTTC
CDR3 protein: CASSPLDSNYEQYF
clone size: .
D gene: .
J gene: TRBJ2-7
V gene: TRBV18

CDR3 DNA: TGCAGTGCTGCACTATCTGCCCGCACAGATACGCAGTATTTT
CDR3 protein: CSAALSARTDTQYF
clone size: .
D gene: .
J gene: TRBJ2-3
V gene: TRBV20-1

CDR3 DNA: TGTGCCAGCGGTATTCGGGGGGTGCTGGATACGCAGTATTTT
CDR3 protein: CASGIRGVLDTQYF
clone size: once
D gene: TRBD2
J gene: TRBJ2-3
V gene: TRBV27

CDR3 DNA: TGTGCCACCAGCAGAGAACAGGGGGCGAATCAGCCCCAGCATTTT
CDR3 protein: CATSREQGANQPQHF
clone size: few
D gene: TRBD1
J gene: TRBJ1-5
V gene: TRBV15

CDR3 DNA: TGTGCCAGCAGGTGGACAGGGGTAGCCGGGGAGCTGTTTTTT
CDR3 protein: CASRWTGVAGELFF
clone size: .
D gene: TRBD1
J gene: TRBJ2-2
V gene: TRBV12-3/TRBV12-4

CDR3 DNA: TGTGCCAGCAGTGGTTCTAGCTCCTACAATGAGCAGTTCTTC
CDR3 protein: CASSGSSSYNEQFF
clone size: few
D gene: .
J gene: TRBJ2-1
V gene: TRBV25-1

CDR3 DNA: TGCGCCAGCACAGGGACTAGGCGTCGCCATGAGCAGTTCTTC
CDR3 protein: CASTGTRRRHEQFF
clone size: .
D gene: TRBD2
J gene: TRBJ2-1
V gene: TRBV10-1